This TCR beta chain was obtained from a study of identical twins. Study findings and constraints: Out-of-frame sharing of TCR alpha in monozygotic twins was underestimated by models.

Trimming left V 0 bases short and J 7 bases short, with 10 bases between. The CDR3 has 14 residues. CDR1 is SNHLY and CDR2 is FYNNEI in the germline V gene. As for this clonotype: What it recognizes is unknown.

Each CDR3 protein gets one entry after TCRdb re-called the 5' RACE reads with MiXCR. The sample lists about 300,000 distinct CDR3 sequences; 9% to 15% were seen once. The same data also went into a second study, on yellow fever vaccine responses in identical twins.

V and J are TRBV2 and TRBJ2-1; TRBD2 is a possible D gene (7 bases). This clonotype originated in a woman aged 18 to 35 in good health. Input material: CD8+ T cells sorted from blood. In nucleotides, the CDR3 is TGTGCCAGCAGTGAAGCGGGAGGGGGTAATGAGCAGTTCTTC. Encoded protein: CASSEAGGGNEQFF.